The rows below give T cell receptor beta chains drawn from one sample of a study of T-cell reconstitution after alpha-beta-depleted transplantation in children. TCRdb fed the PCR reads into MiXCR, producing one record per CDR3 protein. The sample carries roughly 500,000 distinct CDR3 sequences, about 10% recorded once. Specimen: PBMCs, collected before TCRalphabeta/CD19-depleted stem cell transplant. The origin of the receptors is a child aged 2-15 years with inherited bone marrow failure, due to receive a stem cell transplant. The CDR3 runs from the conserved cysteine through the conserved F or W. A D gene is named only where the DNA matches it firmly. Clone size is shown for a subset of rows, as once, few, many or a class of expanded clone.

d_call,cdr3_length,v_call,clone_size,j_call,cdr3_aa,cdr3_nt
.,13,TRBV18,many,TRBJ2-5,CASSLGLWETQYF,TGTGCCAGCTCACTGGGACTGTGGGAGACCCAGTACTTC
TRBD2,16,TRBV7-8,few,TRBJ2-3,CASSLIAAGGSDTQYF,TGTGCCAGCAGCTTAATTGCAGCGGGAGGTTCAGATACGCAGTATTTT
TRBD2,17,TRBV7-2,.,TRBJ2-3,CASRPVLAGEGTDTQYF,TGTGCCAGCAGACCGGTGCTAGCGGGAGAGGGCACAGATACGCAGTATTTT
.,14,TRBV27,many,TRBJ1-1,CASSRRGSNTEAFF,TGTGCCAGCAGCCGGCGGGGTTCCAACACTGAAGCTTTCTTT
.,12,TRBV30,many,TRBJ2-2,CAWSVNTGELFF,TGTGCCTGGAGCGTGAACACCGGGGAGCTGTTTTTT
TRBD1,13,TRBV20-1,.,TRBJ1-4,CSAWAGGFEKLFF,TGCAGTGCTTGGGCAGGGGGCTTTGAAAAACTGTTTTTT
TRBD2,19,TRBV10-3,many,TRBJ2-1,CAISESLGKGKAGVNEQFF,TGTGCCATCAGTGAGTCTCTAGGCAAAGGGAAGGCGGGGGTCAATGAGCAGTTCTTC
.,14,TRBV4-3,.,TRBJ2-5,CASSQGSYQETQYF,TGCGCCAGCAGCCAAGGGTCGTACCAAGAGACCCAGTACTTC
TRBD1,17,TRBV3-1,few,TRBJ1-1,CASSPHPGTGMNTEAFF,TGTGCCAGCAGCCCACACCCCGGGACAGGGATGAACACTGAAGCTTTCTTT
.,16,TRBV10-2,many,TRBJ2-5,CASSELELAALETQYF,TGCGCCAGCAGTGAGCTGGAACTCGCTGCGTTAGAGACCCAGTACTTC
.,14,TRBV2,many,TRBJ2-2,CASGGPVAAGELFF,TGTGCCAGCGGCGGTCCGGTTGCGGCCGGGGAGCTGTTTTTT
TRBD2,18,TRBV11-1,.,TRBJ2-1,CASSLRKTSASSYNEQFF,TGTGCCAGCAGCCTCCGAAAGACTAGCGCCAGCTCCTACAATGAGCAGTTCTTC
TRBD2,13,TRBV20-1,many,TRBJ2-7,CSAGTSGRGEQYF,TGCAGTGCTGGGACTAGCGGGAGGGGAGAGCAGTACTTC
TRBD1,13,TRBV19,many,TRBJ1-2,CASSKKTGNGYTF,TGTGCCAGTAGTAAGAAGACAGGGAACGGCTACACCTTC
.,15,TRBV7-8,many,TRBJ2-1,CASSPRLADSNEQFF,TGTGCCAGCAGCCCGAGGCTAGCGGACAGCAATGAGCAGTTCTTC
.,13,TRBV18,many,TRBJ2-5,CASSPLRGETQYF,TGTGCCAGCTCACCTCTTCGGGGAGAGACCCAGTACTTC
.,11,TRBV12-3/TRBV12-4,many,TRBJ1-1,CASSAPQEAFF,TGTGCCAGCAGCGCCCCACAGGAAGCTTTCTTT
.,14,TRBV12-3/TRBV12-4,many,TRBJ2-7,CASSFGQLLYEQYF,TGTGCCAGCAGTTTCGGACAGCTTCTCTACGAGCAGTACTTC
.,14,TRBV7-9,many,TRBJ2-7,CASSKENLAYEQYF,TGTGCCAGCAGCAAGGAGAACTTGGCCTACGAGCAGTACTTC
.,13,TRBV12-3/TRBV12-4,many,TRBJ2-2,CASSLNGGRQLFF,TGTGCCAGCAGTTTGAACGGGGGGCGCCAGCTGTTTTTT
.,13,TRBV29-1,.,TRBJ1-1,CSVDSGTYTEAFF,TGCAGCGTTGATTCCGGAACGTACACTGAAGCTTTCTTT
TRBD2,16,TRBV4-3,many,TRBJ2-7,CASSRSVGDYSYEQYF,TGCGCCAGCAGCCGATCGGTCGGGGACTACTCCTACGAGCAGTACTTC
TRBD2,21,TRBV28,many,TRBJ2-7,CASSSPPGTSGASMSFNEQYF,TGTGCCAGCAGTTCGCCCCCCGGGACTAGCGGGGCGAGTATGTCGTTCAACGAGCAGTACTTC
TRBD2,13,TRBV3-1,many,TRBJ2-1,CASSQAGGLEQFF,TGTGCCAGCAGCCAAGCGGGAGGGCTTGAGCAGTTCTTC
.,17,TRBV4-3,many,TRBJ1-4,CASSQEAFGHHGEKLFF,TGCGCCAGCAGCCAAGAAGCTTTTGGACATCATGGGGAAAAACTGTTTTTT
.,14,TRBV24-1,many,TRBJ2-1,CATSDSPGKNEQFF,TGTGCCACCAGTGATTCCCCAGGGAAGAATGAGCAGTTCTTC
.,13,TRBV7-9,few,TRBJ2-1,CASSLGYLNEQFF,TGTGCCAGCAGCTTAGGGTATTTGAATGAGCAGTTCTTC
.,11,TRBV6-6,many,TRBJ1-5,CASSYPGPQHF,TGTGCCAGCAGTTACCCGGGTCCCCAGCATTTT
TRBD2,16,TRBV7-9,.,TRBJ2-1,CASSPPRLAGNNEQFF,TGTGCCAGCAGCCCCCCAAGACTAGCGGGGAACAATGAGCAGTTCTTC
TRBD2,18,TRBV12-3/TRBV12-4,few,TRBJ2-3,CASSLAGTSGISTDTQYF,TGTGCCAGCAGTTTAGCAGGGACTAGCGGAATTAGCACAGATACGCAGTATTTT
TRBD1,15,TRBV29-1,many,TRBJ2-1,CSVEDPGQIYNEQFF,TGCAGCGTTGAAGATCCGGGACAGATCTACAATGAGCAGTTCTTC
.,13,TRBV6-2/TRBV6-3,.,TRBJ2-2,CANADSPFGVLFF,TGTGCCAACGCCGACAGCCCTTTCGGGGTGCTGTTTTTT
.,19,TRBV21-1,once,TRBJ2-7,CASTPRTSGRTPLSYAQYF,TGTGCCAGCACTCCAAGGACTAGCGGGAGGACCCCTCTCTCCTACGCGCAGTACTTC
.,17,TRBV7-2,.,TRBJ2-3,CASSLWASAEGTDTQYF,TGTGCCAGCAGCTTGTGGGCTAGCGCTGAGGGCACAGATACGCAGTATTTT
TRBD1,16,TRBV30,.,TRBJ1-2,CAWSPTGQGGVYGYTF,TGTGCCTGGAGTCCGACCGGACAGGGCGGCGTCTATGGCTACACCTTC
.,12,TRBV29-1,many,TRBJ2-5,CSVSSGEETQYF,TGCAGCGTCAGCTCGGGGGAAGAGACCCAGTACTTC
.,13,TRBV6-1,many,TRBJ1-5,CASSELGDLPQHF,TGTGCCAGCAGTGAATTGGGGGATCTGCCCCAGCATTTT
.,15,TRBV12-3/TRBV12-4,many,TRBJ1-2,CASSFSHSPSAGYTF,TGTGCCAGCAGTTTTTCCCACAGTCCCAGCGCCGGCTACACCTTC
TRBD1,15,TRBV4-3,many,TRBJ2-2,CASSQPGTGIGELFF,TGCGCCAGCAGCCAACCCGGGACAGGGATCGGGGAGCTGTTTTTT
TRBD2,14,TRBV20-1,many,TRBJ2-7,CSARRGTSGYEQYF,TGCAGTGCTAGGAGGGGGACTAGCGGCTACGAGCAGTACTTC
.,13,TRBV12-3/TRBV12-4,many,TRBJ1-2,CASTSSGPYGYTF,TGTGCCAGCACCTCCTCAGGGCCCTATGGCTACACCTTC
TRBD2,15,TRBV11-2,.,TRBJ2-7,CASSGLAGGLREQYF,TGTGCCAGCAGCGGACTAGCGGGAGGGTTGCGTGAGCAGTACTTC
.,15,TRBV18,.,TRBJ2-3,CASSTVGIGTDTQYF,TGTGCCAGCTCTACAGTGGGTATCGGCACAGATACGCAGTATTTT
TRBD1,15,TRBV28,many,TRBJ2-7,CASRSTGAPTYEQYF,TGTGCCAGCAGGTCCACAGGGGCTCCTACCTACGAGCAGTACTTC
TRBD2,16,TRBV4-2,many,TRBJ2-3,CASSQGTSGRAWAQYF,TGTGCCAGCAGCCAAGGGACTAGCGGGAGGGCCTGGGCGCAGTATTTT
.,15,TRBV13,many,TRBJ1-5,CASSNSQQENQPQHF,TGTGCCAGCAGCAACAGCCAACAGGAAAATCAGCCCCAGCATTTT
.,13,TRBV5-1,many,TRBJ1-4,CASSLNSDEKLFF,TGCGCCAGCAGCTTGAATTCCGATGAAAAACTGTTTTTT
.,16,TRBV7-2,.,TRBJ2-7,CASSEHPLLEPYEQYF,TGTGCCAGCAGCGAGCACCCCCTTTTAGAACCCTACGAGCAGTACTTC
.,15,TRBV5-1,many,TRBJ1-6,CASSPTWDTYSPLHF,TGCGCCAGCAGCCCTACCTGGGACACATATTCACCCCTCCACTTT
TRBD1,13,TRBV14,many,TRBJ2-5,CASSPDRDETQYF,TGTGCCAGCAGCCCGGACAGGGACGAGACCCAGTACTTC